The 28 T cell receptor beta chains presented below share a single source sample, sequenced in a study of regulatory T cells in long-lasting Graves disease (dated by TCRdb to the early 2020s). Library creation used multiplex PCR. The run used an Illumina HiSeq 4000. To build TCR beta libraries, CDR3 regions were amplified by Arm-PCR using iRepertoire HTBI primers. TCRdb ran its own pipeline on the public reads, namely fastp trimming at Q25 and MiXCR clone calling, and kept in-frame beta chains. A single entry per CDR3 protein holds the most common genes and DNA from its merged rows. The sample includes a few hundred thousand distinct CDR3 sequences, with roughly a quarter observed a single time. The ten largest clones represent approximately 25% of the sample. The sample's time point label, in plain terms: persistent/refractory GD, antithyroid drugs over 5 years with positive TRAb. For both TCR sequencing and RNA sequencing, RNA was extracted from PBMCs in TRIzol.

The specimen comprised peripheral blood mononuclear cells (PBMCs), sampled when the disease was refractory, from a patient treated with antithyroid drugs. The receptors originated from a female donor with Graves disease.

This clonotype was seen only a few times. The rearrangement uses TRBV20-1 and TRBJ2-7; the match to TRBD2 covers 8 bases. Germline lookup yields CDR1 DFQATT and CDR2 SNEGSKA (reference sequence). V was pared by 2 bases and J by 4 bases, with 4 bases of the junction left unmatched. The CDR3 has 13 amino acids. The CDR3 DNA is TGCAGTGCTAGATTCGGGAGGGCTTACGAGCAGTACTTC. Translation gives CSARFGRAYEQYF.

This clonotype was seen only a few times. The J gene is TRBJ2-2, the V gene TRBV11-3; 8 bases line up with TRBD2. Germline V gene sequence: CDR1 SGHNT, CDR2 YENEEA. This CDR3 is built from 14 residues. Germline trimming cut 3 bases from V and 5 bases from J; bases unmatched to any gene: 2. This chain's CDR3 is CASSFREGTGELFF. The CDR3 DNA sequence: TGTGCCAGCAGCTTCCGGGAGGGGACCGGGGAGCTGTTTTTT.

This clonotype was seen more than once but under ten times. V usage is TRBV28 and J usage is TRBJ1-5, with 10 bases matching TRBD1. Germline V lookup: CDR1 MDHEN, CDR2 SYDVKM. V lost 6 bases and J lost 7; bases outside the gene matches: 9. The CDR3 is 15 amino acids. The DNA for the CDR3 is TGTGCCAGCAGAGAACCGGGACAGGGGCCCCAGCCCCAGCATTTT. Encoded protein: CASREPGQGPQPQHF.

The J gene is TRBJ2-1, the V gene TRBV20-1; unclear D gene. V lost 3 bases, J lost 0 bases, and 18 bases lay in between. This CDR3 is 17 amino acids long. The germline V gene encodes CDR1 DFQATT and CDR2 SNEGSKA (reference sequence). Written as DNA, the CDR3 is TGCAGTGCTAGCTCCCCCTGGGTCCGGAGCTCCTACAATGAGCAGTTCTTC. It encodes CSASSPWVRSSYNEQFF.

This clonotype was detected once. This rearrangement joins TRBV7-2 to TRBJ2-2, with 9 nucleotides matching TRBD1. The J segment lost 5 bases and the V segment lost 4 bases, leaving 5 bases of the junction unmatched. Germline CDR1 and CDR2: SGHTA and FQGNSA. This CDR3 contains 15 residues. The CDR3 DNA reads TGTGCCAGCAGCTCCCGACAGGGGGTAACCGGGGAGCTGTTTTTT. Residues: CASSSRQGVTGELFF.

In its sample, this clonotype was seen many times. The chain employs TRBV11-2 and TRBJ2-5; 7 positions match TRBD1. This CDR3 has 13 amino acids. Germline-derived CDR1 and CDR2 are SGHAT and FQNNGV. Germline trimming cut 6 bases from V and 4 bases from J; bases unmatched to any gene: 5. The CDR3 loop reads CASSLQGRETQYF. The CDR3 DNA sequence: TGTGCCAGCAGTTTACAGGGGCGAGAGACCCAGTACTTC.

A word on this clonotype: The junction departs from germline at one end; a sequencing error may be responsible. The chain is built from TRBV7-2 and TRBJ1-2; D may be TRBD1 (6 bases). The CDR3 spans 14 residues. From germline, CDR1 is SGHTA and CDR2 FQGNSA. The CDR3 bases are TGTGCCGGCAGCCATCCTGGACAGACCTATGGCTACACCTTC. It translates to CAGSHPGQTYGYTF.

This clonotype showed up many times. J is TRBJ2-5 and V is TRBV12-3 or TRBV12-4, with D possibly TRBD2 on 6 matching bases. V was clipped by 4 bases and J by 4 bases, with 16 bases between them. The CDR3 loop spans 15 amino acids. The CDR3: CASSSPGVEGETQYF. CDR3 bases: TGTGCCAGCAGTTCCCCGGGGGTTGAAGGAGAGACCCAGTACTTC.

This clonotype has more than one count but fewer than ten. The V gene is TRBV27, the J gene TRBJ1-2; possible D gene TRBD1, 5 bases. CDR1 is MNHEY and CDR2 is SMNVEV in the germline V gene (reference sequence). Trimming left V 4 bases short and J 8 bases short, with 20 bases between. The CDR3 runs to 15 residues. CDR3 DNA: TGTGCCAGCAGTTATCGTTCGGGGTGGGGGGAAGGCTACACCTTC. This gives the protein CASSYRSGWGEGYTF.

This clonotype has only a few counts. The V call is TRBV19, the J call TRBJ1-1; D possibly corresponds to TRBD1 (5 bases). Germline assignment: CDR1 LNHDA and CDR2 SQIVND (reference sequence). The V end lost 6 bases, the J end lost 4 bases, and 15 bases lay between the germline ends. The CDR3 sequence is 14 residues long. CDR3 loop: CASSLQVGTTEAFF. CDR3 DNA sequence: TGTGCCAGTAGCCTACAGGTGGGGACCACTGAAGCTTTCTTT.

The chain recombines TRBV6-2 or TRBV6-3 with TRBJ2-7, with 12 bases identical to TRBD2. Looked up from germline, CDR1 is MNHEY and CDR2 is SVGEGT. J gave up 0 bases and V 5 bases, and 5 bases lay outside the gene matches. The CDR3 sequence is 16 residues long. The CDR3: CASSDPSGGASYEQYF. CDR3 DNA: TGTGCCAGCAGTGACCCTAGCGGGGGGGCCTCCTACGAGCAGTACTTC.

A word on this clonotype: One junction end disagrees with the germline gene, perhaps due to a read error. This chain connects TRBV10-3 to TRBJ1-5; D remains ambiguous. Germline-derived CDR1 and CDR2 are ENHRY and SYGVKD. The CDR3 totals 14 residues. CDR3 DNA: TGTGCCAACAGTGATAGGGATGGCAATCAGCCCCAGCATTTT. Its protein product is CANSDRDGNQPQHF.

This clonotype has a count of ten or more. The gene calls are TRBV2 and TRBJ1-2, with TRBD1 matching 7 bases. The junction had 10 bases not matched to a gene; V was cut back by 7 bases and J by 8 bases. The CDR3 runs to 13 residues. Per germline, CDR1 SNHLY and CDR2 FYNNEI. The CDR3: CASNTDREYGYTF. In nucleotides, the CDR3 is TGTGCCAGCAATACCGACAGGGAATACGGCTACACCTTC.

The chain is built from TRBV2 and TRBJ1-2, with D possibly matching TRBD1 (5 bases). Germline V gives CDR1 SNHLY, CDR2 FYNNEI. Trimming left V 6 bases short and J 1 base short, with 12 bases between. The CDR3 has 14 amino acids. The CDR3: CASRTGTGNYGYTF. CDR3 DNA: TGTGCCAGCAGGACCGGGACGGGTAACTATGGCTACACCTTC.

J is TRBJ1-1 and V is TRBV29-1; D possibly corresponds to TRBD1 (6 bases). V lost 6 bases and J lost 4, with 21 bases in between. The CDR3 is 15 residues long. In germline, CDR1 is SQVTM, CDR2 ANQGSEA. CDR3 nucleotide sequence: TGCAGCGTGGGGGCACAGTCGTTCTCCCCCACTGAAGCTTTCTTT. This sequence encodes CSVGAQSFSPTEAFF. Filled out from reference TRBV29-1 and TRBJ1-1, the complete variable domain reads SAVISQKPSRDICQRGTSLTIQCQVDSQVTMMFWYRQQPGQSLTLIATANQGSEATYESGFVIDKFPISRPNLTFSTLTVSNMSPEDSSIYLCSVGAQSFSPTEAFFGQGTRLTVV.

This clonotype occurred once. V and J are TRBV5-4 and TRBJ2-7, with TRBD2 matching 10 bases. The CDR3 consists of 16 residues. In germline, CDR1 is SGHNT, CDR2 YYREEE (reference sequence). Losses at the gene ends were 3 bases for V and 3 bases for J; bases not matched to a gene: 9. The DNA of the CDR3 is TGTGCCAGCAGCTCAGGCACCGGGACTAGCGTCTACGAGCAGTACTTC. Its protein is CASSSGTGTSVYEQYF.

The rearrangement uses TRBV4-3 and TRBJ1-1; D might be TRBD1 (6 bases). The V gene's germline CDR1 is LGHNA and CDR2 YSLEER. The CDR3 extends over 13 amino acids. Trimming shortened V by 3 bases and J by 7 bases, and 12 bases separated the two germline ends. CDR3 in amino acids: CASSQWTDSEAFF. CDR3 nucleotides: TGCGCCAGCAGCCAGTGGACAGATAGTGAAGCTTTCTTT.

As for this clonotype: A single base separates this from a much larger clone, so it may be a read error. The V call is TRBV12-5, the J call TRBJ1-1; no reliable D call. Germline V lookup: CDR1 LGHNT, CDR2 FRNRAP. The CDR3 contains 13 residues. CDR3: CAGGLLGNTEAFF. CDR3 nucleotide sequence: TGTGCTGGTGGTTTGTTGGGGAACACTGAAGCTTTCTTT.

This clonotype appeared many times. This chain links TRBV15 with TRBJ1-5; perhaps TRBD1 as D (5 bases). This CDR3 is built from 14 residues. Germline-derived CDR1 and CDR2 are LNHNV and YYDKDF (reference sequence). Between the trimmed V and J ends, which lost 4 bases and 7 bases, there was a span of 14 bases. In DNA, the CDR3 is TGTGCCACCAGCACCAGGGTGGGAGAACAGCCCCAGCATTTT. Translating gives CATSTRVGEQPQHF. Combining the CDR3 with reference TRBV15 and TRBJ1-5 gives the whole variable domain DAMVIQNPRYQVTQFGKPVTLSCSQTLNHNVMYWYQQKSSQAPKLLFHYYDKDFNNEADTPDNFQSRRPNTSFCFLDIRSPGLGDTAMYLCATSTRVGEQPQHFGDGTRLSIL.

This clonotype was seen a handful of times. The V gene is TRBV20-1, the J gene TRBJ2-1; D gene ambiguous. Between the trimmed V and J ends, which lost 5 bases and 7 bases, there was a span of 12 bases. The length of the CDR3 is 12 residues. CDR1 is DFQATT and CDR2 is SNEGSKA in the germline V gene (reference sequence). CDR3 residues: CSAFASLNEQFF. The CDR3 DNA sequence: TGCAGTGCTTTCGCTAGTTTGAATGAGCAGTTCTTC.

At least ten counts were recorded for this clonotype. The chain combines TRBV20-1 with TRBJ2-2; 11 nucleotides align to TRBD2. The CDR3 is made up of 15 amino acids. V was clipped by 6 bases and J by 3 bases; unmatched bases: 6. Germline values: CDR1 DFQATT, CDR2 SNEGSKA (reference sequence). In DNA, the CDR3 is TGCAGTGCAAAAACTAGCGGGAGAGACACCGGGGAGCTGTTTTTT. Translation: CSAKTSGRDTGELFF.

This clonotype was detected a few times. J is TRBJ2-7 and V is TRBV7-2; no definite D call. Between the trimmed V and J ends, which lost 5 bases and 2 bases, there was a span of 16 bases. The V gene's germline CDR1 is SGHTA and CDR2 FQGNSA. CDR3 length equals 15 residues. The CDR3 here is CASSRSRSTTYEQYF. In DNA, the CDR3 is TGTGCCAGCAGCCGGTCCAGATCCACGACCTACGAGCAGTACTTC.

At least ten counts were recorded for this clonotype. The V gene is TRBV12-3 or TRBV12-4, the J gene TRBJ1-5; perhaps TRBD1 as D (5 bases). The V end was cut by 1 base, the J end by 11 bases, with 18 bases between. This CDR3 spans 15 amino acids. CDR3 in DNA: TGTGCCAGCAGTTTAGGGGGCAGTACCTCAGTGGCCCAGCATTTT. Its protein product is CASSLGGSTSVAQHF.

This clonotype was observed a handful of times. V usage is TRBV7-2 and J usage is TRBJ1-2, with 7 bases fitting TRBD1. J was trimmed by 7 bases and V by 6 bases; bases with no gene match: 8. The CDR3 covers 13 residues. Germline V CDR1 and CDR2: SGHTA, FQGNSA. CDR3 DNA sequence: TGTGCCAGCAGACTGCAGGGGGAGATTGGCTACACCTTC. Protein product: CASRLQGEIGYTF. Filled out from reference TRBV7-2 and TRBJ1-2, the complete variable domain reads GAGVSQSPSNKVTEKGKDVELRCDPISGHTALYWYRQSLGQGLEFLIYFQGNSAPDKSGLPSDRFSAERTGGSVSTLTIQRTQQEDSAVYLCASRLQGEIGYTFGSGTRLTVV.

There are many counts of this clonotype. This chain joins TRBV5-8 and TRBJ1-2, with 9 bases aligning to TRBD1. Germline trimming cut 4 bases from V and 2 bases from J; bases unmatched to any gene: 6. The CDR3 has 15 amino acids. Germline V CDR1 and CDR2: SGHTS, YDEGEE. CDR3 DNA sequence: TGTGCCAGCAGCCTCCGGGACAGGGACAACTATGGCTACACCTTC. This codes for CASSLRDRDNYGYTF.

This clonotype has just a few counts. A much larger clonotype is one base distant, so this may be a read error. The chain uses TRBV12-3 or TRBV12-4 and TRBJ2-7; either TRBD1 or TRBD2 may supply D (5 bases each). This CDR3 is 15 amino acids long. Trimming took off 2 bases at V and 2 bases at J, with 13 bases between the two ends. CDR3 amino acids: CASSLWGRGTYEQYF. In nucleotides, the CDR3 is TGTGCCAGCAGTTTATGGGGACGGGGCACCTACGAGCAGTACTTC.

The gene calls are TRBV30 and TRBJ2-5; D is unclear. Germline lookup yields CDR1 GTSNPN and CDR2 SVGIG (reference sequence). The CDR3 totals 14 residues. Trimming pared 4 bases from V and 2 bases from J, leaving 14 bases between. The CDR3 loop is CAWTYAWRQETQYF. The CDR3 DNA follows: TGTGCCTGGACCTATGCCTGGCGGCAAGAGACCCAGTACTTC.

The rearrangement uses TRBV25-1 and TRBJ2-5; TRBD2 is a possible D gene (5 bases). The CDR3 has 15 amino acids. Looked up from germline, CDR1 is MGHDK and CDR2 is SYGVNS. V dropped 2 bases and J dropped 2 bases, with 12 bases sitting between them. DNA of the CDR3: TGTGCCAGCAGTGAAGGACGGGGATGGCAAGAGACCCAGTACTTC. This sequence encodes CASSEGRGWQETQYF.